The next 23 T cell receptor beta chains were all read from a single sample in a study of cytotoxic CD8 clonotypes in ibrutinib-treated CLL. TCRdb's copy holds only in-frame clones and misses some; the assay was immunoSEQ multiplex PCR. The data show roughly 97,000 clones, about 72% seen once. The input for sequencing was PBMCs, taken after 12 months of ibrutinib treatment. These receptors were obtained from a human donor with chronic lymphocytic leukemia.

This chain joins TRBV5-4 and TRBJ2-6; D might be TRBD2 (5 bases). Germline loops: CDR1 SGHNT, CDR2 YYREEE (reference sequence). V lost 0 bases, J lost 0 bases, and 13 bases lay in between. The CDR3 covers 18 residues. In nucleotides, the CDR3 is TGTGCCAGCAGCTTGGCTCTCCTGGGGAGCTCTGGGGCCAACGTCCTGACTTTC. As protein: CASSLALLGSSGANVLTF.

This sequence joins TRBV5-8 and TRBJ1-5; D not resolved. The germline V gene has CDR1 SGHTS and CDR2 YDEGEE. Trimming took off 6 bases at V and 0 bases at J, with 10 bases between the two ends. There are 14 residues in the CDR3. The CDR3 reads CASKAWLSNQPQHF. The CDR3 DNA reads as TGTGCCAGCAAAGCCTGGCTTAGCAATCAGCCCCAGCATTTT.

This chain links TRBV7-2 with TRBJ1-6; D uncertain. V lost 1 base to trimming and J lost 6 bases, with 10 bases between them. Germline CDR1 reads SGHTA; CDR2 reads FQGNSA. CDR3 size: 15 residues. This CDR3 is CASSLGGFGNSPLHF. CDR3 bases: TGTGCCAGCAGCTTAGGTGGGTTCGGTAATTCACCCCTCCACTTT.

This chain connects TRBV30 to TRBJ1-2; maybe TRBD1 (6 bases). CDR3 length equals 15 residues. V was shortened by 0 bases and J by 2 bases, with 13 bases between the two germline ends. Germline CDR1 reads GTSNPN; CDR2 reads SVGIG (reference sequence). The CDR3 protein is CAWSVGGSSNYGYTF. CDR3 nucleotides: TGTGCCTGGAGTGTAGGGGGGTCCTCGAACTATGGCTACACCTTC.

This clone was counted a few times. V is TRBV7-6 and J is TRBJ2-7; D remains ambiguous. The CDR3 extends over 13 amino acids. Deletions cut 4 bases from V and 0 bases from J, with 7 bases between. The germline V gene encodes CDR1 SGHVS and CDR2 FNYEAQ. The CDR3 is CASSSSSSYEQYF. CDR3 DNA sequence: TGTGCCAGCAGCTCATCTTCCTCCTACGAGCAGTACTTC.

The gene calls are TRBV5-1 and TRBJ2-1, with TRBD1 matching over 9 bases. V was clipped by 0 bases and J by 5 bases; unmatched bases: 6. This CDR3 has 16 amino acids. Germline CDR1 SGHRS, CDR2 YFSETQ. CDR3 DNA: TGCGCCAGCAGCTTGGCCGGGACAGGGTACAACAATGAGCAGTTCTTC. Encoded protein: CASSLAGTGYNNEQFF. Supplemented by reference TRBV5-1 and TRBJ2-1, the full variable domain reads KAGVTQTPRYLIKTRGQQVTLSCSPISGHRSVSWYQQTPGQGLQFLFEYFSETQRNKGNFPGRFSGRQFSNSRSEMNVSTLELGDSALYLCASSLAGTGYNNEQFFGPGTRLTVL.

This clone was seen a handful of times. The chain carries TRBV7-2 and TRBJ2-2; D gene uncertain. Trimming removed 1 base from V and 2 bases from J, with 5 bases in between. The CDR3 covers 14 residues. Germline V gene data show CDR1 as SGHTA and CDR2 as FQGNSA. The CDR3 sequence: CASSLEGNTGELFF. DNA of the CDR3: TGTGCCAGCAGCTTAGAGGGCAACACCGGGGAGCTGTTTTTT. The full variable domain, its missing parts supplied by reference TRBV7-2 and TRBJ2-2, is GAGVSQSPSNKVTEKGKDVELRCDPISGHTALYWYRQSLGQGLEFLIYFQGNSAPDKSGLPSDRFSAERTGGSVSTLTIQRTQQEDSAVYLCASSLEGNTGELFFGEGSRLTVL.

The chain joins TRBV6-4 to TRBJ1-1; D is possibly TRBD1 (6 bases). The V and J ends lost 10 bases and 6 bases respectively, with 12 bases between them. This CDR3 has 11 amino acids. Germline V gene data show CDR1 as MRHNA and CDR2 as SNTAGT. CDR3 bases: TGTGCCACCCCTAAGGGGGCTGAAGCTTTCTTT. Its protein is CATPKGAEAFF.

The chain couples TRBV5-1 to TRBJ2-7; D is undetermined. V gave up 2 bases and J gave up 5 bases, with 5 bases separating them. Germline V gene sequence: CDR1 SGHRS, CDR2 YFSETQ. The CDR3 has 11 amino acids. The CDR3 coding sequence is TGCGCCAGCAGCTTACGGGACGAGCAGTACTTC. Its protein product is CASSLRDEQYF.

The chain uses TRBV6-6 and TRBJ1-1; D call uncertain. From germline, CDR1 is MNHNY and CDR2 SVGAGI (reference sequence). The CDR3 is made up of 13 amino acids. V lost 2 bases, J lost 1 base, and 5 bases lay in between. The CDR3 region is CASSYPKNTEAFF. DNA of the CDR3: TGTGCCAGCAGTTACCCCAAGAACACTGAAGCTTTCTTT.

The V call is TRBV6-5, the J call TRBJ2-5, with 9 bases fitting TRBD1. The V gene's germline CDR1 is MNHEY and CDR2 SVGAGI. J gave up 5 bases and V 0 bases, and 4 bases lay outside the gene matches. The CDR3 is 15 residues long. The CDR3 sequence: CASSYSGQGVETQYF. The CDR3, as DNA: TGTGCCAGCAGTTACTCGGGACAGGGTGTGGAGACCCAGTACTTC.

The chain has TRBV2 and TRBJ1-5, with 8 bases lining up with TRBD1. This CDR3 contains 14 residues. J lost 3 bases, V lost 6 bases, and 4 bases had no gene match. From germline, CDR1 is SNHLY and CDR2 FYNNEI. CDR3 coding DNA: TGTGCCAGCAGGGACAGGGTCACCAATCAGCCCCAGCATTTT. It translates to CASRDRVTNQPQHF.

The chain links TRBV30 to TRBJ1-2, with 8 positions matching TRBD1. The CDR3 contains 12 residues. Trimming cost V 3 bases and J 5 bases; bases outside gene matches: 2. Germline V gives CDR1 GTSNPN, CDR2 SVGIG (reference sequence). The CDR3 sequence is CAWRGQGYGYTF. Written as DNA, the CDR3 is TGTGCCTGGAGAGGACAGGGATATGGCTACACCTTC.

The CDR3 loop is CASSFDGQGGNQPQHF. As DNA, the CDR3 is TGCGCCAGCAGCTTCGATGGACAGGGTGGCAATCAGCCCCAGCATTTT. The V call is TRBV5-1, the J call TRBJ1-5; TRBD1 agrees at 8 bases. The CDR3 runs to 16 residues. V was clipped by 2 bases and J by 2 bases; unmatched bases: 6. Germline V gene sequence: CDR1 SGHRS, CDR2 YFSETQ.

The chain has TRBV4-1 and TRBJ1-2; D not resolved. There are 16 residues in the CDR3. CDR1 and CDR2 (germline): MGHRA, YSYEKL. V lost 5 bases to trimming and J lost 4 bases, with 20 bases between them. CDR3 protein: CASSEHLYRKTYGYTF. CDR3 bases: TGCGCCAGCAGCGAACACCTCTACCGAAAGACCTATGGCTACACCTTC.

The chain employs TRBV5-4 and TRBJ2-2; 9 nucleotides match TRBD2. This CDR3 has 15 residues. V dropped 4 bases and J dropped 3; count of bases not matched to a gene: 4. Germline values: CDR1 SGHNT, CDR2 YYREEE (reference sequence). CDR3 bases: TGTGCCAGCAGCAACCGACTAGCGGACACCGGGGAGCTGTTTTTT. Translation: CASSNRLADTGELFF. Together with reference TRBV5-4 and TRBJ2-2, the CDR3 gives the full variable domain: ETGVTQSPTHLIKTRGQQVTLRCSSQSGHNTVSWYQQALGQGPQFIFQYYREEENGRGNFPPRFSGLQFPNYSSELNVNALELDDSALYLCASSNRLADTGELFFGEGSRLTVL.

The CDR3 is CASSPPLGRAGELFF. Here the CDR3 DNA reads TGTGCCAGCAGCCCCCCGCTGGGAAGGGCCGGGGAGCTGTTTTTT. V is TRBV7-9 and J is TRBJ2-2, with unresolved D. The CDR3 runs to 15 residues. V shed 5 bases and J shed 6 bases, with 16 bases lying between them. Germline V gives CDR1 SEHNR, CDR2 FQNEAQ (reference sequence).

This clone has at least ten counts. One junction end does not reproduce the germline sequence, and a read error may be involved. This rearrangement joins TRBV7-7 to TRBJ1-6, with D uncertain. This CDR3 contains 13 residues. Germline CDR1 and CDR2: SSHAT and FNYEAQ (reference sequence). CDR3 in DNA: TGTGCTAGCAGCTTAGCGCCTCAATCACCCCTCCACTTT. This gives the protein CASSLAPQSPLHF.

This clone appeared once. This chain joins TRBV28 and TRBJ2-7, with 8 bases lining up with TRBD2. Germline V lookup: CDR1 MDHEN, CDR2 SYDVKM. CDR3 length: 13 amino acids. The J segment lost 6 bases and the V segment lost 7 bases, leaving 8 bases of the junction unmatched. CDR3 amino acids: CASMVPGGAEQYF. The CDR3 DNA is TGTGCCAGCATGGTGCCCGGGGGGGCCGAGCAGTACTTC. The full variable domain, rest sourced from reference TRBV28 and TRBJ2-7, is DVKVTQSSRYLVKRTGEKVFLECVQDMDHENMFWYRQDPGLGLRLIYFSYDVKMKEKGDIPEGYSVSREKKERFSLILESASTNQTSMYLCASMVPGGAEQYFGPGTRLTVT.

The CDR3 loop reads CALSPGLGNQPQHF. The CDR3 DNA is TGTGCCCTCAGCCCCGGGTTGGGCAATCAGCCCCAGCATTTT. The chain recombines TRBV6-6 with TRBJ1-5; D gene ambiguous. Germline V lookup: CDR1 MNHNY, CDR2 SVGAGI (reference sequence). This CDR3 spans 14 amino acids. V was shortened by 11 bases and J by 2 bases, with 16 bases between the two germline ends.

This clone has just a few counts. CDR3 sequence: CASSGLSEGSPLHF. For the CDR3, the DNA is TGTGCCAGCAGTGGTCTATCAGAGGGCTCACCCCTCCACTTT. The chain uses TRBV2 and TRBJ1-6; no firm D call. Germline-derived CDR1 and CDR2 are SNHLY and FYNNEI. Trimming cost V 4 bases and J 10 bases, with 14 bases left between them. The length of the CDR3 is 14 residues.

The CDR3 DNA sequence: TGTGCCAGCAGTAACACTGAAGCTTTCTTT. As protein: CASSNTEAFF. V and J are TRBV6-1 and TRBJ1-1; D unresolved. V lost 5 bases and J 2 bases, leaving 0 bases between the germline ends. The CDR3 contains 10 residues. CDR1 MNHNS and CDR2 SASEGT come from the germline V gene.

V gene TRBV28 combines with J gene TRBJ1-3, with D maybe TRBD1 (5 bases). This CDR3 region has 14 residues. V was clipped by 3 bases and J by 4 bases, with 10 bases between them. Germline V gene sequence: CDR1 MDHEN, CDR2 SYDVKM. The CDR3 region is CASSFRDGGNTIYF. The DNA of the CDR3 is TGTGCCAGCAGTTTCAGGGATGGAGGAAACACCATATATTTT.